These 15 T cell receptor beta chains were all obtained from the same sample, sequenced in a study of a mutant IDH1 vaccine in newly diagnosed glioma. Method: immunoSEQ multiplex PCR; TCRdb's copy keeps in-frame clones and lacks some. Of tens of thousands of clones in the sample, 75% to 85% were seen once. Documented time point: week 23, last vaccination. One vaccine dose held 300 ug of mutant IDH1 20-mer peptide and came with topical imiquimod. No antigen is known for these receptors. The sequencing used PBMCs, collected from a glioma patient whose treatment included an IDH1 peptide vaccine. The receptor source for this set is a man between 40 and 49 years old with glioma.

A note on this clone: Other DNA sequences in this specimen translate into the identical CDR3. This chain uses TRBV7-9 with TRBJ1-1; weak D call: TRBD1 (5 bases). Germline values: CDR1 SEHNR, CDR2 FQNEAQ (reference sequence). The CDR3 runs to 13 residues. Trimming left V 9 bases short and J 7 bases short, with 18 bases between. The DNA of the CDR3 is TGTGCCAGTAGCCCCCGGGACGCCAATGAAGCTTTCTTT. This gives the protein CASSPRDANEAFF.

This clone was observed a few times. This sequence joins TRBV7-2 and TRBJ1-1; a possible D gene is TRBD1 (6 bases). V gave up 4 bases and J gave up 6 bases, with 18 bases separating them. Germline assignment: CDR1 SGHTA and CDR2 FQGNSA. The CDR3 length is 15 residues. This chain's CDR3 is CASSSLRSGGPEAFF. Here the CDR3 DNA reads TGTGCCAGCAGCTCCTTAAGGTCGGGGGGCCCTGAAGCTTTCTTT.

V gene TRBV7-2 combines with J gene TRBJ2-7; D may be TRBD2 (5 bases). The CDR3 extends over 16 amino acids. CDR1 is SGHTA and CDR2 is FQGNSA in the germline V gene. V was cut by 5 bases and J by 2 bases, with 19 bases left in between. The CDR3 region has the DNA TGTGCCAGCAGCCCAAGAGGGTTTGACCGTGCCTACGAGCAGTACTTC. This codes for CASSPRGFDRAYEQYF.

CDR3: CASSQTVDQYF. CDR3 nucleotide sequence: TGTGCCAGCAGCCAGACGGTGGACCAGTACTTC. The rearrangement links TRBV7-2 to TRBJ2-5, with D unresolved. The CDR3 is made up of 11 amino acids. V was clipped by 5 bases and J by 10 bases, with 11 bases between them. In germline, CDR1 is SGHTA, CDR2 FQGNSA.

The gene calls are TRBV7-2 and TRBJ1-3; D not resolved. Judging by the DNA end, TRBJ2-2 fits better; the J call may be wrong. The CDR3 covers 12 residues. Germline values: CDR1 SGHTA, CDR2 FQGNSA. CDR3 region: CASSLGIGELFF. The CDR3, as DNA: TGTGCCAGCAGCTTAGGGATCGGGGAGCTGTTTTTT.

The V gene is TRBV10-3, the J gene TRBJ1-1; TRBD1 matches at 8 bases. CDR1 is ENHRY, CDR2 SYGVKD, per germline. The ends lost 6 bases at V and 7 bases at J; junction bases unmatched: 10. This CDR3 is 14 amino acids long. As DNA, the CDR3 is TGTGCCATCAGGGTGGACAGGGTGAATAATGAAGCTTTCTTT. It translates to CAIRVDRVNNEAFF.

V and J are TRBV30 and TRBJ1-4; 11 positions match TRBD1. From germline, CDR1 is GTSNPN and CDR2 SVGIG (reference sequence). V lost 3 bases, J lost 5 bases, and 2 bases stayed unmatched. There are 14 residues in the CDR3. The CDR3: CAWRGDRGNEKLFF. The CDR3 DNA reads TGTGCCTGGAGGGGGGACAGGGGGAATGAAAAACTGTTTTTT.

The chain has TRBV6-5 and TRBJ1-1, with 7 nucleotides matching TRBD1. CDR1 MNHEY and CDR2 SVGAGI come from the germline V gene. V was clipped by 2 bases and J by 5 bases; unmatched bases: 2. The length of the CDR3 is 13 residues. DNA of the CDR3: TGTGCCAGCAGTTACGCGACAGGGACTGAAGCTTTCTTT. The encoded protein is CASSYATGTEAFF.

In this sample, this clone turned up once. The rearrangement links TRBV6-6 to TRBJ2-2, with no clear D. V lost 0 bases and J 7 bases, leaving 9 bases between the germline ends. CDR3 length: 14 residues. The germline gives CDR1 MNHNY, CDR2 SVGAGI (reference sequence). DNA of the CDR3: TGTGCCAGCAGTTACTCGAATGGGAACGGGGAGCTGTTTTTT. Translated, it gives CASSYSNGNGELFF.

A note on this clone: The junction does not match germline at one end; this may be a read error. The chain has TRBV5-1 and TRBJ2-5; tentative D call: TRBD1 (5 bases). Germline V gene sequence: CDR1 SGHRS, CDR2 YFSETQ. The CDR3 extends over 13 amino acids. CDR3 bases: TGCGCCAGCTGCTTGGCAGGGCAAGAGACCCAGTACTTC. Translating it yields CASCLAGQETQYF.

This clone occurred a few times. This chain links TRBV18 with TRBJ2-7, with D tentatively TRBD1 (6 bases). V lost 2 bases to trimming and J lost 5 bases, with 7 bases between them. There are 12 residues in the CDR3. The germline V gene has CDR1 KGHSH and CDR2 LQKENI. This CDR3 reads CASSPAGDEQYF. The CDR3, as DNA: TGTGCCAGCTCACCAGCAGGGGACGAGCAGTACTTC.

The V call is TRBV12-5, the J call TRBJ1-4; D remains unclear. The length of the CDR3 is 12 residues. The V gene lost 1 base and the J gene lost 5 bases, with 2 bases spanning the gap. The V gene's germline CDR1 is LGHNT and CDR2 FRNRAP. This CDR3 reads CASGLGNEKLFF. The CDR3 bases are TGTGCTAGTGGTTTGGGGAATGAAAAACTGTTTTTT.

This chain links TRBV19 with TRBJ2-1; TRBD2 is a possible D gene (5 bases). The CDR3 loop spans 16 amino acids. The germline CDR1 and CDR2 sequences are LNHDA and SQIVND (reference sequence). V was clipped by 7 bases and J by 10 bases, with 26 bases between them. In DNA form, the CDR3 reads TGTGCCAGTATCTCCCAGAGCGGCACCATCAAAACGGAGCAGTTCTTC. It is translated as CASISQSGTIKTEQFF.

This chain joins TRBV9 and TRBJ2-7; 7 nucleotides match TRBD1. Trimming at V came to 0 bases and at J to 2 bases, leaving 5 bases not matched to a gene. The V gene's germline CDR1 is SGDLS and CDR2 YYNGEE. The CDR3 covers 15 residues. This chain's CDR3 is CASSVAMGQTYEQYF. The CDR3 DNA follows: TGTGCCAGCAGCGTAGCGATGGGACAGACCTACGAGCAGTACTTC.

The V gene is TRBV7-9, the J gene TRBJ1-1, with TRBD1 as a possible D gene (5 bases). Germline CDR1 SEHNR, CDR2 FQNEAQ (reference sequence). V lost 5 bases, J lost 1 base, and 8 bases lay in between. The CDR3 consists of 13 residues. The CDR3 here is CASSAGWNTEAFF. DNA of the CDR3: TGTGCCAGCAGCGCAGGGTGGAACACTGAAGCTTTCTTT.